A selection of T cell receptor beta chains follows, all from one sample in a study of PD-L1 blockade in urothelial cancer. The method was immunoSEQ multiplex PCR; TCRdb's version includes in-frame clones alone and lacks a portion of them. Found here are around 56,000 clones, 70% to 90% of them singletons; the top ten hold 2.5% to 3.5%. This specimen consisted of PBMCs, obtained around atezolizumab (anti-PD-L1) treatment. The receptors originated from a man aged 50 or older with urothelial cancer. CDR3s include the opening cysteine and the closing phenylalanine or tryptophan. Each record gives: D gene, J gene, clone size, V gene, CDR3 DNA, CDR3 protein. A D gene is named only where the DNA matches it firmly. The size of a clone is reported for some rows only, either as once, few or many, or as a class for expanded clones.

>TRBD2|TRBJ2-5|NA|TRBV9
TGTGCCAGCAGCGTAACGCCTAGCGGAGAGACCCAGTACTTC
CASSVTPSGETQYF
>TRBD2|TRBJ2-2|NA|TRBV11-3
TGTGCCAGCAGCTTAGCCTCTAGCGGGGTCCCCGGGGAGCTGTTTTTT
CASSLASSGVPGELFF
>NA|TRBJ1-1|NA|TRBV7-2
TGTGCCAGCGCCGCACGGGAAGCTTTCTTT
CASAAREAFF
>NA|TRBJ1-1|NA|TRBV11-1
TGTGCCAGCAGCTACAGGATGTTGAACACTGAAGCTTTCTTT
CASSYRMLNTEAFF
>NA|TRBJ1-3|NA|TRBV30
TGTGCCTGGAAATCAGGGCCTGGAAACACCATATATTTT
CAWKSGPGNTIYF
>NA|TRBJ2-5|NA|TRBV21-1
TGTGCCAGTGACCGGACTAGCGGTCAACAAGAGACCCAGTACTTC
CASDRTSGQQETQYF
>NA|TRBJ1-5|NA|TRBV15
TGTGCCACCAGCAGAGGGGGACTTTTTGGAGGTAGAAATCAGCCCCAGCATTTT
CATSRGGLFGGRNQPQHF
>TRBD2|TRBJ2-7|NA|TRBV19
TGTGCCAGTAGTAACCCTGGACTAGCGGGAGCCGAGCAGTACTTC
CASSNPGLAGAEQYF
>NA|TRBJ1-3|once|TRBV10-2
TGCGCCAGCAAAGGTGGAGATAGCTCTGGAAACACCATATATTTT
CASKGGDSSGNTIYF
>NA|TRBJ2-5|NA|TRBV29-1
TGCAGCGTTGAACCCACCGACAGTGAAGAGACCCAGTACTTC
CSVEPTDSEETQYF
>NA|TRBJ2-7|NA|TRBV19
TGTGCCAGTAGTATAGCGGGACATGGGTACGAGCAGTACTTC
CASSIAGHGYEQYF
>NA|TRBJ2-5|NA|TRBV19
TGTGCCAGTGGGCGGGGCGAGGAGACCCAGTACTTC
CASGRGEETQYF
>TRBD2|TRBJ2-3|NA|TRBV25-1
TGTGCCAGCAGTGAACGGGGTACTAGCGTTATGACAGATACGCAGTATTTT
CASSERGTSVMTDTQYF
>TRBD2|TRBJ2-6|NA|TRBV29-1
TGCAGCGTTGATCGGGGGGCTGGGGCCAACGTCCTGACTTTC
CSVDRGAGANVLTF
>NA|TRBJ2-5|NA|TRBV19
TGTGCCACCAAAAGGCCGGGAGTTTGGGAGACCCAGTACTTC
CATKRPGVWETQYF
>NA|TRBJ2-1|NA|TRBV5-1
TGCGCCAGCAGCGCCGTAACGAGCTCCTACAATGAGCAGTTCTTC
CASSAVTSSYNEQFF
>NA|TRBJ2-3|NA|TRBV19
TGTGCCAGCAGCGGGACACATTCCACAGATACGCAGTATTTT
CASSGTHSTDTQYF
>TRBD1|TRBJ1-6|NA|TRBV5-5
TGTGCCAGCAGCCCGGGACAGGGTGGTTCACCCCTCCACTTT
CASSPGQGGSPLHF
>NA|TRBJ2-3|NA|TRBV30
TGTGCCTGGAGTGAGGGGGGCACAGATACGCAGTATTTT
CAWSEGGTDTQYF
>TRBD2|TRBJ2-1|NA|TRBV9
TGTGCCAGCAGCCTAAGGGGGGGGACTAGGGGGAATGAGCAGTTCTTC
CASSLRGGTRGNEQFF
>TRBD1|TRBJ1-2|NA|TRBV5-4
TGTGCCAGCAGCCCTCGACAGGGGAACTATGGCTACACCTTC
CASSPRQGNYGYTF
>NA|TRBJ2-7|NA|TRBV7-8
TGTGCCAGCAGCTTAGGTAGGGGAACCGGCGAGCAGTACTTC
CASSLGRGTGEQYF
>NA|TRBJ2-5|NA|TRBV20-1
TGCAGTGCTAGGGGGGCGGAGACCCAGTACTTC
CSARGAETQYF
>NA|TRBJ2-2|NA|TRBV30
TGTGCCTGGAGTGTCGGCGGGATCGTCACCGGGGAGCTGTTTTTT
CAWSVGGIVTGELFF
>TRBD2|TRBJ2-7|NA|TRBV28
TGTGCCAGCAGTTTATACGGGGTGGCTAGCGGCTCCTACGAGCAGTACTTC
CASSLYGVASGSYEQYF